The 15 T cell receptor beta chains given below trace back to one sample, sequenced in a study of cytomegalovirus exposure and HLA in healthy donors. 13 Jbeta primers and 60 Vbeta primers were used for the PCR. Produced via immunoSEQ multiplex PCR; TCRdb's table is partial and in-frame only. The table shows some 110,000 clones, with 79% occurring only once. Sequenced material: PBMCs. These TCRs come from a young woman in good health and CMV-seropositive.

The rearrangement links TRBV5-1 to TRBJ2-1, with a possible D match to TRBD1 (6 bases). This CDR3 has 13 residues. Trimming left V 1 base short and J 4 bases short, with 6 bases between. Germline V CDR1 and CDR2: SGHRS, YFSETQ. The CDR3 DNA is TGCGCCAGCAGCTTGACAGGGTACAATGAGCAGTTCTTC. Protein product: CASSLTGYNEQFF.

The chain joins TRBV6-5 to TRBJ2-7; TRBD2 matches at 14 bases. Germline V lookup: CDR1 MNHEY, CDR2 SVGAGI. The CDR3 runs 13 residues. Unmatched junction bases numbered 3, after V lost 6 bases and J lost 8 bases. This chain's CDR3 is CASRGLAGEKQYF. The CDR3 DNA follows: TGTGCCAGCAGGGGACTAGCGGGAGAAAAGCAGTACTTC.

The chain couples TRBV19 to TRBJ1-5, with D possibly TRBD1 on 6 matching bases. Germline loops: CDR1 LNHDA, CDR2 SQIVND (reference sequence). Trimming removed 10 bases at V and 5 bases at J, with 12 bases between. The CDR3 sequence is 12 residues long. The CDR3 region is CATRDTDQPQHF. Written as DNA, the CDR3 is TGTGCCACTCGGGACACTGATCAGCCCCAGCATTTT.

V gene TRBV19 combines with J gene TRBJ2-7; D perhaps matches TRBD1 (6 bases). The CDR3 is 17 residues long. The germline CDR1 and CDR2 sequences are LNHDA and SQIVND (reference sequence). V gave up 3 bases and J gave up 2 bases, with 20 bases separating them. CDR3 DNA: TGTGCCAGTAGTATGTCGACAGGTGGGTATGAAGCCTACGAGCAGTACTTC. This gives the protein CASSMSTGGYEAYEQYF.

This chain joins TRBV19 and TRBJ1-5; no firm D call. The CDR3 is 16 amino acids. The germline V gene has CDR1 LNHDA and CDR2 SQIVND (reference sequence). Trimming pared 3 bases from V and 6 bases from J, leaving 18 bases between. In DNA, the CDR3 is TGTGCCAGTAGTATCGAGGTGGCCTATCGGAGTCAGCCCCAGCATTTT. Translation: CASSIEVAYRSQPQHF. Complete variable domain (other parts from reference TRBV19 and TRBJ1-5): DGGITQSPKYLFRKEGQNVTLSCEQNLNHDAMYWYRQDPGQGLRLIYYSQIVNDFQKGDIAEGYSVSREKKESFPLTVTSAQKNPTAFYLCASSIEVAYRSQPQHFGDGTRLSIL.

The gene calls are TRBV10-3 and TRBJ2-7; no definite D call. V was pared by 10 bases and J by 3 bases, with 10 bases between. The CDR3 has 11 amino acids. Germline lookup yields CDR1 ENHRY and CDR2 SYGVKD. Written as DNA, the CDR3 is TGTGCCACCTGGGCCCTCTACGAGCAGTACTTC. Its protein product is CATWALYEQYF.

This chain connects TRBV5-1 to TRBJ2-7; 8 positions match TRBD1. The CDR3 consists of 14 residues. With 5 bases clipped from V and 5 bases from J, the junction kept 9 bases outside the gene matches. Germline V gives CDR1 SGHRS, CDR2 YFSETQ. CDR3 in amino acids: CASSDRTGKDEQYF. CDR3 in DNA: TGCGCCAGCAGTGACCGGACAGGGAAGGACGAGCAGTACTTC.

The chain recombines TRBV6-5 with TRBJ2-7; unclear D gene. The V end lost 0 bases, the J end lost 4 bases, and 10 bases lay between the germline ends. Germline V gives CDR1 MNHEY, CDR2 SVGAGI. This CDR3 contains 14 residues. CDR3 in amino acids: CASSYSLLRYEQYF. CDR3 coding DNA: TGTGCCAGCAGTTACTCGCTATTACGTTACGAGCAGTACTTC.

The CDR3 loop reads CAWRAHTGGWNQPQHF. The CDR3 DNA reads as TGTGCCTGGAGGGCACACACAGGGGGATGGAATCAGCCCCAGCATTTT. The chain employs TRBV30 and TRBJ1-5, with TRBD1 matching over 8 bases. The germline V gene has CDR1 GTSNPN and CDR2 SVGIG (reference sequence). The ends lost 3 bases at V and 4 bases at J; junction bases unmatched: 11. The CDR3 has 16 amino acids. Combining the CDR3 with reference TRBV30 and TRBJ1-5 gives the whole variable domain SQTIHQWPATLVQPVGSPLSLECTVEGTSNPNLYWYRQAAGRGLQLLFYSVGIGQISSEVPQNLSASRPQDRQFILSSKKLLLSDSGFYLCAWRAHTGGWNQPQHFGDGTRLSIL.

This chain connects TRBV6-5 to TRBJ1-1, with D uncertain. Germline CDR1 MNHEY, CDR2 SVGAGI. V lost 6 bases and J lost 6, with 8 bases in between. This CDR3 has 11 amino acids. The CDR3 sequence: CASSPRAEAFF. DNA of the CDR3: TGTGCCAGCAGCCCGCGGGCTGAAGCTTTCTTT.

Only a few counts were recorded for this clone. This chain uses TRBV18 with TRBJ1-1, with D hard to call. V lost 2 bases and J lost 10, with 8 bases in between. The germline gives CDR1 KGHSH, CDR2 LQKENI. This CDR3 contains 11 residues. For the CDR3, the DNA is TGTGCCAGCTCACCAGGCGAGGGAGCTTTCTTT. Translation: CASSPGEGAFF.

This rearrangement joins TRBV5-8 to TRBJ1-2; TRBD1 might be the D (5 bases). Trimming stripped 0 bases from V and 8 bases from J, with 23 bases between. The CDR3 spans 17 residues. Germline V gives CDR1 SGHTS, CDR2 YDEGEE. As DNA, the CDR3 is TGTGCCAGCAGCTTGGAGGCCAGGGCGGCATCTCGTGGAGGCTACACCTTC. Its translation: CASSLEARAASRGGYTF.

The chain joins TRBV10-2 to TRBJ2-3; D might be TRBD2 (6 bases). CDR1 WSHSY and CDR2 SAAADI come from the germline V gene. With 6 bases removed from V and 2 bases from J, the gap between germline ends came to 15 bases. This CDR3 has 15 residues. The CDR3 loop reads CASRALALLTDTQYF. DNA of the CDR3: TGCGCCAGCAGGGCGCTAGCGCTCCTCACAGATACGCAGTATTTT.

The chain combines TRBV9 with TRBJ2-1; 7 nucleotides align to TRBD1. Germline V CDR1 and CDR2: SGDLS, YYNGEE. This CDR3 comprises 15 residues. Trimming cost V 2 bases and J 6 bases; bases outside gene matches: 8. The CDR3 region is CASSVRQGLGNEQFF. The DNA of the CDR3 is TGTGCCAGCAGCGTGCGACAGGGTTTGGGCAATGAGCAGTTCTTC. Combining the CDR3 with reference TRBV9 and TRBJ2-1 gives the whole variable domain DSGVTQTPKHLITATGQRVTLRCSPRSGDLSVYWYQQSLDQGLQFLIQYYNGEERAKGNILERFSAQQFPDLHSELNLSSLELGDSALYFCASSVRQGLGNEQFFGPGTRLTVL.

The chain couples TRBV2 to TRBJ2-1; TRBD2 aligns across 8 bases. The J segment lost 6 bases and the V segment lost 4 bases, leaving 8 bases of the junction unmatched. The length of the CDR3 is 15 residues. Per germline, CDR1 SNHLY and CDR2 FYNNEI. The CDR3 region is CASSGSSGSSNEQFF. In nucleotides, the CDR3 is TGTGCCAGCAGTGGATCCAGCGGGAGTTCCAATGAGCAGTTCTTC.